This T cell receptor (beta chain) stems from a study of T cell responses to AZD1222 COVID-19 vaccine. Whole-study results and caveats: Donors were mostly white British, more females; clonal diversity possibly underestimated. Unmutated variant regions are reportedly targeted by nearly half of spike-specific TCRs. Spike-specific TCR breadth and depth went up after people got two AZD1222 doses. Spike was spanned by vaccine-associated CD4 TCRs, which were dominant at 160-218 and 743-854.

About this clone itself: What it binds is not known.

Germline values: CDR1 SNHLY, CDR2 FYNNEI. Trimming took 10 bases from V and 7 from J; bases not matched to a gene: 6. This CDR3 is 13 amino acids long. Assay: immunoSEQ multiplex PCR; the TCRdb copy retains only in-frame clones and omits some. The sample lists around 99,000 clones, roughly 90% seen once, with 8% to 9.5% in the top ten. The clonotype was recovered from an adult who received the AZD1222 COVID-19 vaccine. The rearrangement links TRBV2 to TRBJ2-1; 11 nucleotides match TRBD1. Sample: peripheral blood, taken 28 days after the second AZD1222 dose. Here the CDR3 DNA reads TGTGCCACCGACGGGACAGGGGGGAATGAGCAGTTCTTC. Translation gives CATDGTGGNEQFF.